One sample yielded the 14 T cell receptor beta chains listed below, sequenced in a study of blood T cell repertoires in COVID-19. Data came from immunoSEQ multiplex PCR; TCRdb stores just in-frame clones and leaves some out. The table includes more than 150,000 clones, roughly 80% detected once. The source material was PBMCs or T cells enriched from blood (not recorded which). Receptors were obtained from a middle-aged man who had recovered from COVID-19.

The chain links TRBV12-5 to TRBJ1-3; D gene uncertain. CDR3 size: 16 residues. The germline V and J ends were trimmed by 1 base and 0 bases, with 10 bases remaining between them. The V gene's germline CDR1 is LGHNT and CDR2 FRNRAP. This chain's CDR3 is CASGLDYTSSGNTIYF. CDR3 coding DNA: TGTGCTAGTGGTTTGGACTACACGAGCTCTGGAAACACCATATATTTT.

CDR3 coding DNA: TGTGCCAGCAGCCCGTACAGGGGACGGCAGCCCCAGCATTTT. Encoded protein: CASSPYRGRQPQHF. The chain joins TRBV3-1 (or the pseudogene TRBV3-2) to TRBJ1-5; 7 positions match TRBD1. Looked up from germline, CDR1 is LGHDT and CDR2 is YNNKEL (reference sequence). The J segment lost 7 bases and the V segment lost 4 bases, leaving 7 bases of the junction unmatched. This CDR3 contains 14 residues.

There are a few counts of this clone. The chain has TRBV28 and TRBJ1-5, with no clear D. This CDR3 is built from 11 residues. V was cut by 8 bases and J by 2 bases, with 4 bases left in between. The germline V gene has CDR1 MDHEN and CDR2 SYDVKM. The CDR3 region is CASQGNQPQHF. DNA of the CDR3: TGTGCCAGCCAGGGCAATCAGCCCCAGCATTTT. The full variable domain, in which reference TRBV28 and TRBJ1-5 provide the parts outside the CDR3, is DVKVTQSSRYLVKRTGEKVFLECVQDMDHENMFWYRQDPGLGLRLIYFSYDVKMKEKGDIPEGYSVSREKKERFSLILESASTNQTSMYLCASQGNQPQHFGDGTRLSIL.

This rearrangement joins TRBV27 to TRBJ1-5; possibly TRBD1 for D (5 bases). Germline V gives CDR1 MNHEY, CDR2 SMNVEV (reference sequence). V was shortened by 5 bases and J by 6 bases, with 26 bases between the two germline ends. This CDR3 is built from 18 residues. CDR3 DNA sequence: TGTGCCAGCAGTCCTTACCCCCCGCAGGGACTGGTCGGTCAGCCCCAGCATTTT. This gives the protein CASSPYPPQGLVGQPQHF.

V usage is TRBV5-6 and J usage is TRBJ2-7; D is possibly TRBD1 (6 bases). This CDR3 region has 14 residues. In germline, CDR1 is SGHDT, CDR2 YYEEEE. V was trimmed by 4 bases and J by 3 bases, leaving 14 bases between them. CDR3: CASSIRDKFYEQYV. The CDR3 nucleotides are TGTGCCAGCAGCATCCGGGACAAATTCTACGAGCAGTACGTC.

The gene calls are TRBV6-5 and TRBJ1-2; 8 bases agree with TRBD1. V shed 8 bases, J shed 8 bases, and the junction held 7 bases outside the gene matches. Germline assignment: CDR1 MNHEY and CDR2 SVGAGI. This CDR3 is 12 amino acids long. The CDR3 DNA is TGTGCCAGCGGACAGGGCTGGGGCGGCTACACCTTC. Amino acid sequence: CASGQGWGGYTF.

Only one count was recorded for this clone. V usage is TRBV7-3 and J usage is TRBJ2-5; D possibly corresponds to TRBD2 (5 bases). Between the trimmed V and J ends, which lost 5 bases and 5 bases, there was a span of 12 bases. CDR1 and CDR2 (germline): SGHTA, FQGTGA. The CDR3 length is 13 residues. The CDR3 DNA reads as TGTGCCAGCAGCGTACTAGTTTTGGAGACCCAGTACTTC. Translating gives CASSVLVLETQYF.

CDR3 in amino acids: CASSVADTQYF. CDR3 DNA: TGTGCCAGCAGCGTAGCGGATACGCAGTATTTT. The chain has TRBV9 and TRBJ2-3; D is undetermined. Germline lookup yields CDR1 SGDLS and CDR2 YYNGEE. CDR3 length: 11 residues. The V end was cut by 0 bases, the J end by 6 bases, with 2 bases between.

This chain links TRBV6-4 with TRBJ2-1; the match to TRBD1 covers 9 bases. V trimming: 2 bases; J trimming: 10 bases; junction bases outside the gene matches: 6. The length of the CDR3 is 14 residues. Germline CDR1 and CDR2: MRHNA and SNTAGT. CDR3 sequence reads: CASSDTDRGREQFF. CDR3 in DNA: TGTGCCAGCAGTGACACAGACAGGGGGAGGGAGCAGTTCTTC.

This chain connects TRBV7-2 to TRBJ2-2; 7 nucleotides align to TRBD1. CDR1 is SGHTA and CDR2 is FQGNSA in the germline V gene. Trimming cost V 3 bases and J 0 bases; bases outside gene matches: 1. The CDR3 has 15 amino acids. The CDR3 loop is CASSFGQANTGELFF. DNA of the CDR3: TGTGCCAGCAGCTTCGGACAGGCGAACACCGGGGAGCTGTTTTTT.

The rearrangement joins TRBV28 to TRBJ2-1; D is perhaps TRBD1 (6 bases). From germline, CDR1 is MDHEN and CDR2 SYDVKM. This CDR3 has 16 amino acids. The V end lost 6 bases, the J end lost 8 bases, and 23 bases lay between the germline ends. The CDR3 region has the DNA TGTGCCAGCAGCCCTACATGGGGACACAAGAGCGATGAGCAGTTCTTC. Protein: CASSPTWGHKSDEQFF.

The chain uses TRBV27 and TRBJ1-1; TRBD1 is a possible D gene (6 bases). Trimming removed 2 bases at V and 0 bases at J, with 10 bases between. Germline V gene data show CDR1 as MNHEY and CDR2 as SMNVEV (reference sequence). The CDR3 is 15 residues long. CDR3 DNA sequence: TGTGCCAGCAGTTTAAGCAGGGGCCTGAACACTGAAGCTTTCTTT. It codes for CASSLSRGLNTEAFF.

This clone was counted a few times. The chain recombines TRBV5-5 with TRBJ2-7, with a possible D match to TRBD1 (5 bases). V lost 4 bases, J lost 4 bases, and 21 bases lay in between. The CDR3 is 16 residues long. Germline values: CDR1 SGHKS, CDR2 YYEKEE (reference sequence). This CDR3 is CASSADGGAPWYEQYV. CDR3 nucleotides: TGTGCCAGCAGCGCCGATGGTGGGGCCCCTTGGTACGAGCAGTACGTC.

The V call is TRBV7-2, the J call TRBJ1-2, with 7 bases that match TRBD1. This CDR3 has 14 amino acids. Germline CDR1 SGHTA, CDR2 FQGNSA. Losses at the gene ends were 3 bases for V and 6 bases for J; bases not matched to a gene: 7. The CDR3 DNA reads TGTGCCAGCAGCTTGGCCCACAGGGGAAATGGCTACACCTTC. Amino acid sequence: CASSLAHRGNGYTF.